This TCR beta chain emerged from a study of OX40 agonist ivuxolimab in advanced cancers. For the study at large: Patients got intravenous ivuxolimab at 0.01 to 10 mg/kg every 2 weeks. The study, taken as a whole, reports: Blood T cells, both CD4+ and CD8+, expanded clonally by week 6 at 0.1 to 3.0 mg/kg.

Comment on this clone: No antigen is known for it.

The CDR3 is 20 amino acids. From germline, CDR1 is SGHTA and CDR2 FQGTGA. V was clipped by 1 base and J by 7 bases; unmatched bases: 18. TCRdb's copy holds only in-frame clones and misses some; the assay was immunoSEQ multiplex PCR. The sample holds tens of thousands of clones, 85% to 90% seen once. A history of autoimmune disease or systemic immunosuppression excluded patients. The chain uses TRBV7-3 and TRBJ2-2; TRBD2 aligns across 10 bases. Sequenced here: CD4+ or CD8+ T cells sorted from blood, sampled in a trial of the OX40 agonist ivuxolimab. The TCR comes from an adult with an advanced solid tumor such as melanoma, head and neck, liver or kidney cancer. This CDR3 reads CASSLNPLSGAGGPGGELFF. The CDR3, as DNA: TGTGCCAGCAGCTTAAACCCTCTGAGTGGAGCGGGGGGGCCAGGCGGGGAGCTGTTTTTT.